Detailed here is one T cell receptor (beta chain). Antigen specificity is unknown. One end of the junction fails to match germline, which may point to a read error. This sample was included in a study of tumor-infiltrating lymphocytes in primary liver carcinoma. On the study more broadly: About 3.65 to 7.13 million productive TCRbeta reads were obtained from the samples, with similar numbers across tissue types. Regarding the study as a whole: Merely some 7-24% of top clones spanned all five tumor regions. Tumor-blood pairs (like tumor-adjacent pairs) overlapped less than tumor region pairs did.

Scientists recovered RNA and DNA together from approximately 20-30 mg of unsorted bulk tissue. Patients underwent surgical resection for primary liver carcinoma. A constant-region primer primed TCR beta cDNA synthesis from 450 to 550 ng of total RNA. Three nested multiplex PCR rounds of slightly modified ARM-PCR generated TCR beta libraries. The opening two PCR rounds, approximately 10 cycles each, paired TRBV1-TRBV30 forward primers with a C-beta reverse primer. TCRdb processed the multiplex PCR reads anew with MiXCR; each CDR3 protein has one entry. This table holds about 35,000 distinct CDR3 sequences, approximately 73% found once. Germline lookup yields CDR1 ENHRY and CDR2 SYGVKD. The CDR3 is 15 amino acids.

The TCR sequence derives from a man aged 35-49 years with primary liver carcinoma and hepatitis B virus infection. The chain uses TRBV10-3 and TRBJ2-7; 9 bases agree with TRBD2. Input material: liver tumor tissue from sampling region 4. The subset denotes: tumor region T4, right-lateral pole. The CDR3, as DNA: TGTGCCATAAGTGAGGAGACTAGCGGTGAATACGAGCAGTATTTC. It yields the protein CAISEETSGEYEQYF.